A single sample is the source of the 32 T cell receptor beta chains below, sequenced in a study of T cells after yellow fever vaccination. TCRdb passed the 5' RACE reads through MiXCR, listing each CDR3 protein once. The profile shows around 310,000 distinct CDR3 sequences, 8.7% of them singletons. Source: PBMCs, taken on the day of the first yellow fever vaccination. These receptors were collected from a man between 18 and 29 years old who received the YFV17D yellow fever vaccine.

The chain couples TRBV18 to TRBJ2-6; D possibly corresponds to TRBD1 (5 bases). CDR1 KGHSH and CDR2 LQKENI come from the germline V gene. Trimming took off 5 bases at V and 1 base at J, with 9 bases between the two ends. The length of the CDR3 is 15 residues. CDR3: CASSVPGSGANVLTF. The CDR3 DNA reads TGTGCCAGCTCAGTGCCAGGGTCTGGGGCCAACGTCCTGACTTTC.

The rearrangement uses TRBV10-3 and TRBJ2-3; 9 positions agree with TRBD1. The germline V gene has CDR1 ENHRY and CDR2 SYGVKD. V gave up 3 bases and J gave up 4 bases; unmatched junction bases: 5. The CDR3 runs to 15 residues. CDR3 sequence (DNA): TGTGCCATCAGTGAAGGGGACAGGGATGCAGATACGCAGTATTTT. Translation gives CAISEGDRDADTQYF.

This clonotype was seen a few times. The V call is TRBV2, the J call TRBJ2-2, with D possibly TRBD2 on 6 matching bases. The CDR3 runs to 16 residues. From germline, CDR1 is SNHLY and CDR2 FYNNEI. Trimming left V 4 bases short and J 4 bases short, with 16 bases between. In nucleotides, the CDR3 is TGTGCCAGCAGTGTGATTGGCGGGGACGTCACCGGGGAGCTGTTTTTT. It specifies CASSVIGGDVTGELFF.

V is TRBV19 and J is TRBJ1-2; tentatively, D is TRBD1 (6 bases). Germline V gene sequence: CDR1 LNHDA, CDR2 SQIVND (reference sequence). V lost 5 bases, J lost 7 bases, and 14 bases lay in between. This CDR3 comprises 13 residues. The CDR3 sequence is CASSANRVPGYTF. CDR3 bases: TGTGCCAGTAGTGCCAACAGGGTTCCTGGCTACACCTTC.

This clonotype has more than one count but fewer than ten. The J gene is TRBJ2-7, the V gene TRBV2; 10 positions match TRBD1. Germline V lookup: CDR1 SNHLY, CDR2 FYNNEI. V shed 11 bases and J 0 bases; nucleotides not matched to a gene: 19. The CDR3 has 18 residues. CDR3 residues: CAFSSDWTGGITSYEQYF. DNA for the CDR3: TGTGCCTTCAGTTCCGACTGGACAGGGGGTATCACCTCCTACGAGCAGTACTTC.

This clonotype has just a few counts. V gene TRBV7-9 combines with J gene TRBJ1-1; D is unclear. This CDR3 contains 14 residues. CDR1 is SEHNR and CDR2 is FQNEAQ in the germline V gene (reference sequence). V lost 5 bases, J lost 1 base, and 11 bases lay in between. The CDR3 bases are TGTGCCAGCAGCATGCGAGGGCGGAACACTGAAGCTTTCTTT. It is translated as CASSMRGRNTEAFF.

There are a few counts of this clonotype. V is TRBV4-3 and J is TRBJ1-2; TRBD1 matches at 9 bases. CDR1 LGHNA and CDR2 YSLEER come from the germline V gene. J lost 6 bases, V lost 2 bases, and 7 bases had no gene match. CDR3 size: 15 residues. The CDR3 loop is CASSQFGTGTNGYTF. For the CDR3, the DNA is TGCGCCAGCAGCCAATTCGGGACAGGGACTAATGGCTACACCTTC.

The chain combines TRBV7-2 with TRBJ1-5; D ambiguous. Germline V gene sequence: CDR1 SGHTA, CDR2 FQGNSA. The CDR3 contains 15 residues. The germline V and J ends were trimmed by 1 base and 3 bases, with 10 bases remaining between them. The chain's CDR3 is CASSLESGSNQPQHF. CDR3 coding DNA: TGTGCCAGCAGCTTAGAATCCGGGTCCAATCAGCCCCAGCATTTT.

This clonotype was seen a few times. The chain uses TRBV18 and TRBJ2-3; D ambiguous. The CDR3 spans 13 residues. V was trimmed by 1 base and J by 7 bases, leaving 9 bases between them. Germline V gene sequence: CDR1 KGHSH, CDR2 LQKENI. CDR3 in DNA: TGTGCCAGCTCACCACTGGTAGATAATACGCAGTATTTT. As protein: CASSPLVDNTQYF. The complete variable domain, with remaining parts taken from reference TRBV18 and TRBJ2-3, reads NAGVMQNPRHLVRRRGQEARLRCSPMKGHSHVYWYRQLPEEGLKFMVYLQKENIIDESGMPKERFSAEFPKEGPSILRIQQVVRGDSAAYFCASSPLVDNTQYFGPGTRLTVL.

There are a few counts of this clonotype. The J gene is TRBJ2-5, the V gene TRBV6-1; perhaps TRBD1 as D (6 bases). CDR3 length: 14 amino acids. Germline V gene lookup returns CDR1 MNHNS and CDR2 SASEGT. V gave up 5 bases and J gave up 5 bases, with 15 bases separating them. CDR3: CASSRKGQGETQYF. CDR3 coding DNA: TGTGCCAGCAGTAGAAAGGGACAAGGGGAGACCCAGTACTTC.

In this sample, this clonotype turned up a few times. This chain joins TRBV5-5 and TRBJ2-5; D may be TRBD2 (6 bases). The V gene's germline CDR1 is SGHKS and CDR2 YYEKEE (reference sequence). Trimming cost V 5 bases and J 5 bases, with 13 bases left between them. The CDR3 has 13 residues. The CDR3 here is CASRSPGRETQYF. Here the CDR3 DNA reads TGTGCCAGCAGGTCTCCAGGGAGGGAGACCCAGTACTTC. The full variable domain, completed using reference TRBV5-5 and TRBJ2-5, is DAGVTQSPTHLIKTRGQQVTLRCSPISGHKSVSWYQQVLGQGPQFIFQYYEKEERGRGNFPDRFSARQFPNYSSELNVNALLLGDSALYLCASRSPGRETQYFGPGTRLLVL.

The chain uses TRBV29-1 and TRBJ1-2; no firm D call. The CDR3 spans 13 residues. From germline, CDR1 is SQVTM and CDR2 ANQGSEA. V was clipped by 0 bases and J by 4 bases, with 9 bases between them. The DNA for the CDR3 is TGCAGCGTTGAAGATGCCGGGCCCTATGGCTACACCTTC. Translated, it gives CSVEDAGPYGYTF.

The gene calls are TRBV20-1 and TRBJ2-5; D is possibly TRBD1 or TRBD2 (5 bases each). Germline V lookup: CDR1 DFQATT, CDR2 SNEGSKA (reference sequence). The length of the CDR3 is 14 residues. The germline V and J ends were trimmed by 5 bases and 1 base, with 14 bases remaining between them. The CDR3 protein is CSAAPGTVQETQYF. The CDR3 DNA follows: TGCAGTGCTGCCCCAGGGACGGTCCAAGAGACCCAGTACTTC.

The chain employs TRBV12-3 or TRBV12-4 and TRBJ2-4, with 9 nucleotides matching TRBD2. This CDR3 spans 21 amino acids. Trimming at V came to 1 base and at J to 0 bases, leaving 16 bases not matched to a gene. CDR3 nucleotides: TGTGCCAGCAGTTTAGTTCTCGGTCCTAGCGGGGTTGGTATAGCCAAAAACATTCAGTACTTC. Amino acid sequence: CASSLVLGPSGVGIAKNIQYF.

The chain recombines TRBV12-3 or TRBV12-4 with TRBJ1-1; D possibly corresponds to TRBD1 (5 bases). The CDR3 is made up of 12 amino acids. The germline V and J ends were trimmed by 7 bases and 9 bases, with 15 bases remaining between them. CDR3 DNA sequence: TGTGCCAGCACCCTACCAGAGGGGAAAGCTTTCTTT. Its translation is CASTLPEGKAFF.

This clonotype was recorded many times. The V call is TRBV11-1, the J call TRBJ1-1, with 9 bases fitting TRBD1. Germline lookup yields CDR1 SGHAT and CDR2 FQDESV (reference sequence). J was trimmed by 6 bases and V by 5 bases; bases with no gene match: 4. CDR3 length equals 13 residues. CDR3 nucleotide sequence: TGTGCCAGCAGCCGACAGGGGGGCGCTGAAGCTTTCTTT. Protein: CASSRQGGAEAFF.

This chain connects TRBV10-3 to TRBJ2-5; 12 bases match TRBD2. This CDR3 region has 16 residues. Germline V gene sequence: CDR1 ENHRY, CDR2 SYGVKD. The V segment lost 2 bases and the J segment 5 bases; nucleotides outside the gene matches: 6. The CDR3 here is CAISELAGGPYETQYF. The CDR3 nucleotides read TGTGCCATCAGTGAGCTAGCGGGGGGGCCGTATGAGACCCAGTACTTC.

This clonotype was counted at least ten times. The CDR3: CSVLLAGFEQFF. The CDR3 nucleotides read TGCAGCGTTTTACTAGCGGGGTTTGAGCAGTTCTTC. The chain carries TRBV29-1 and TRBJ2-1, with 10 bases lining up with TRBD2. Germline-derived CDR1 and CDR2 are SQVTM and ANQGSEA. The CDR3 runs 12 residues. V lost 5 bases, J lost 9 bases, and 4 bases stayed unmatched.

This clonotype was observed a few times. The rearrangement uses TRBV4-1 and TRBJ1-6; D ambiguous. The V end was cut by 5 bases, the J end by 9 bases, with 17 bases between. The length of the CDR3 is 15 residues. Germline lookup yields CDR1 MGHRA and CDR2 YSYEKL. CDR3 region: CASSEGSRRGSPLHF. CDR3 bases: TGCGCCAGCAGCGAGGGCTCCCGGAGAGGTTCACCCCTCCACTTT.

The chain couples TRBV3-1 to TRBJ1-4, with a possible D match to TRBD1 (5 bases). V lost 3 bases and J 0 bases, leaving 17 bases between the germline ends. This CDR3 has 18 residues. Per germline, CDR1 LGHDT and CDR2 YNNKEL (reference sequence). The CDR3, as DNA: TGTGCCAGCAGCCACTTTCGGGACGGCTCCTCAACTAATGAAAAACTGTTTTTT. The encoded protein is CASSHFRDGSSTNEKLFF. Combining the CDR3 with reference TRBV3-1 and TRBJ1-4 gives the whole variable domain DTAVSQTPKYLVTQMGNDKSIKCEQNLGHDTMYWYKQDSKKFLKIMFSYNNKELIINETVPNRFSPKSPDKAHLNLHINSLELGDSAVYFCASSHFRDGSSTNEKLFFGSGTQLSVL.

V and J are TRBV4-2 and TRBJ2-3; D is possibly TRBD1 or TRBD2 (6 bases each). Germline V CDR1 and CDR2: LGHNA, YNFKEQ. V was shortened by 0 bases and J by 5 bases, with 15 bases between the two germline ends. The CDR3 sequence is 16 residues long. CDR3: CASSQDARGLEDTQYF. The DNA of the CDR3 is TGTGCCAGCAGCCAAGACGCCCGGGGGCTGGAAGATACGCAGTATTTT.

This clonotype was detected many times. This CDR3 is CASSLERHNYEQYF. The DNA for the CDR3 is TGTGCCAGCAGCTTGGAGCGTCACAACTACGAGCAGTACTTC. This chain joins TRBV5-5 and TRBJ2-7; no reliable D call. The V gene lost 0 bases and the J gene lost 3 bases, with 10 bases spanning the gap. CDR1 and CDR2 from the germline V gene are SGHKS and YYEKEE (reference sequence). CDR3 length: 14 amino acids.

The CDR3: CASSLGDYYGYTF. The CDR3 DNA is TGTGCCAGCAGCCTGGGAGATTACTATGGCTACACCTTC. This chain uses TRBV12-3 or TRBV12-4 with TRBJ1-2; no clear D. V dropped 6 bases and J dropped 3 bases, with 11 bases sitting between them. The CDR3 length is 13 residues.

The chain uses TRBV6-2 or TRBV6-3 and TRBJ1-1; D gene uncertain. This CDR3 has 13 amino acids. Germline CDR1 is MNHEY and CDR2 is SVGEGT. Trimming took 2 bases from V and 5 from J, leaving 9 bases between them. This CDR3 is CASSYGRQTEAFF. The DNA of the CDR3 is TGTGCCAGCAGTTACGGTAGGCAGACTGAAGCTTTCTTT.

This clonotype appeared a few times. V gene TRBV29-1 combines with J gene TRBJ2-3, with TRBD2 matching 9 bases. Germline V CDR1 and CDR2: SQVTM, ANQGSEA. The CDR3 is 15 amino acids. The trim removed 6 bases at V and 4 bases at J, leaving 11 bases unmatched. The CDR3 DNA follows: TGCAGCGTCGCCTCCGGGACTAGCAGGGCAGATACGCAGTATTTT. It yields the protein CSVASGTSRADTQYF.

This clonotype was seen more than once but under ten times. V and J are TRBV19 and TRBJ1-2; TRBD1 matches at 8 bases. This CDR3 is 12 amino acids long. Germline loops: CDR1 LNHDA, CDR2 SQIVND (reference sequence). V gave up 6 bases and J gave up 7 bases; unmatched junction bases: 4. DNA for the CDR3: TGTGCCAGTAGCCAGGGGGCCGGTGGCTACACCTTC. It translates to CASSQGAGGYTF. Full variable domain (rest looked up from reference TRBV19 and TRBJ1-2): DGGITQSPKYLFRKEGQNVTLSCEQNLNHDAMYWYRQDPGQGLRLIYYSQIVNDFQKGDIAEGYSVSREKKESFPLTVTSAQKNPTAFYLCASSQGAGGYTFGSGTRLTVV.

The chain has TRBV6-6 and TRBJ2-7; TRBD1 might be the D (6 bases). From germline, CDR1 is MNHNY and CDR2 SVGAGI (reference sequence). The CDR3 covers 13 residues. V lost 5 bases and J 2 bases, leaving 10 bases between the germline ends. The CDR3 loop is CASSPGQPYEQYV. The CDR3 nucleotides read TGTGCCAGCAGTCCCGGACAGCCCTACGAGCAGTACGTC.

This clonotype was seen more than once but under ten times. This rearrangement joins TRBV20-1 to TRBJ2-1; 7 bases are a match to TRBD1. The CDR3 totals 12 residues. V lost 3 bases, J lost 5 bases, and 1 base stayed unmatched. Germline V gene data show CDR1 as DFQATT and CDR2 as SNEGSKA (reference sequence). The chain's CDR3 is CSASQGDNEQFF. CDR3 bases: TGCAGTGCTAGCCAGGGGGACAATGAGCAGTTCTTC.

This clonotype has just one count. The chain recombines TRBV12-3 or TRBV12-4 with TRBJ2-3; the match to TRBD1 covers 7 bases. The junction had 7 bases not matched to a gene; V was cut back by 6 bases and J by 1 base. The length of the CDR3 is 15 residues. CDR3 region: CASSQQGVGTDTQYF. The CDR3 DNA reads TGTGCCAGCAGCCAGCAGGGGGTAGGCACAGATACGCAGTATTTT.

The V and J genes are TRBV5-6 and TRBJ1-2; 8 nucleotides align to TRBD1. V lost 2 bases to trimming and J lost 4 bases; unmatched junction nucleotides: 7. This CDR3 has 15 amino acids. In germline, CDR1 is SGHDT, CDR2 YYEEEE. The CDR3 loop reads CASSFGGQARYGYTF. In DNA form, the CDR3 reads TGTGCCAGCAGCTTCGGGGGACAGGCTCGCTATGGCTACACCTTC.

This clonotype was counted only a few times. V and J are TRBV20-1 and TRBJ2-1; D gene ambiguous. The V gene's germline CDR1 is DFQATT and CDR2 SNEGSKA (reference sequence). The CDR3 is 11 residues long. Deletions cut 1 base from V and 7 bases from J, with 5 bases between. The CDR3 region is CSARGGNEQFF. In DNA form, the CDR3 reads TGCAGTGCTAGAGGTGGAAATGAGCAGTTCTTC.

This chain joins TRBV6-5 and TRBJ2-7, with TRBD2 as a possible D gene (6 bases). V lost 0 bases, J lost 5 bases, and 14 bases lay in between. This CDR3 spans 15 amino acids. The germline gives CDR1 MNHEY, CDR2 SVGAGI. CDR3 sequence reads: CASSYSTAGLNEQYV. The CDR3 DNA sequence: TGTGCCAGCAGTTACTCGACGGCGGGGTTAAACGAGCAGTACGTC.